The present T cell receptor (beta chain) was sequenced within a study of a mutant IDH1 vaccine in newly diagnosed glioma. The overall study: Previous treatment comprised radiotherapy, temozolomide, or both, mostly both.

Comments on this clone: Its antigen is currently unknown.

Time point meaning: week 11, during vaccination. In the vaccine, a single dose held 300 ug of the mutant IDH1 20-mer peptide, along with topical imiquimod. The CDR3 consists of 15 residues. Looked up from germline, CDR1 is GTSNPN and CDR2 is SVGIG (reference sequence). V shed 4 bases, J shed 4 bases, and the junction held 12 bases outside the gene matches. Measured with immunoSEQ multiplex PCR; TCRdb has only the in-frame clones, and not every one. The sample consists of fewer than 70,000 clones, 70% to 85% of them appearing once. This receptor was taken from a man in his thirties or forties with glioma. The sequencing used PBMCs, collected from a glioma patient whose treatment included an IDH1 peptide vaccine. The V and J genes are TRBV30 and TRBJ1-2; the match to TRBD1 covers 7 bases. For the CDR3, the DNA is TGTGCCTGGACTTATCAGGAGGGGGCGGGCTATGGCTACACCTTC. This sequence encodes CAWTYQEGAGYGYTF.